Sequencing of this TCR beta chain was carried out in a study of monozygotic twins with inflammatory bowel disease. Study-level results: Patient repertoire variability may have increased through differing immunosuppressive treatments.

Both the TCRalpha cDNA and the TCRbeta cDNA were taken through two nested PCRs, lasting approximately 16 and 9 cycles. TCRdb re-called the 5' RACE reads; one entry per CDR3 protein, DNA not given. Its table records fewer than 450,000 distinct CDR3 sequences. From germline, CDR1 is SGHTA and CDR2 FQGNSA. The CDR3 extends over 13 amino acids. Whole blood served as the source of total RNA, and no T cell sorting took place. As regards this clonotype: Its specificity is unknown.

Sequencing was done on a sample of blood. The chain joins TRBV7-2 to TRBJ2-7. The clonotype was recovered from a human donor with ulcerative colitis or Crohn's disease, or a healthy co-twin of an affected twin (not recorded which). The chain's CDR3 is CASSLEGGRVQYF.